This T cell receptor (beta chain) was sequenced in a study of cytomegalovirus exposure and HLA in healthy donors. Study outcomes and limitations: Fewer N-insertions than the 666-donor mean were reportedly shown by an Asian-associated ancestry cluster in a later analysis.

As concerns this clone: As yet, its antigen is unknown.

In the PCR, 60 Vbeta and 13 Jbeta primers were used. The protocol was immunoSEQ multiplex PCR, while the TCRdb copy is restricted to in-frame clones and leaves out a portion. The sample includes approximately 180,000 clones, about four fifths seen only once; the top ten take about 1.8%. Germline lookup yields CDR1 SGDLS and CDR2 YYNGEE. The ends lost 4 bases at V and 2 bases at J; junction bases unmatched: 11. The CDR3 is made up of 17 amino acids. The sequencing sample was made of PBMCs. This receptor was identified in a man between 18 and 29 years old in good health and CMV-seronegative. The chain combines TRBV9 with TRBJ2-5, with 10 positions matching TRBD2. CDR3 loop: CASSPKAATSGQETQYF. CDR3 DNA sequence: TGTGCCAGCAGCCCAAAGGCGGCGACTAGCGGGCAAGAGACCCAGTACTTC.